Each of the 16 T cell receptor beta chains below was sequenced from the same sample in a study of cytomegalovirus exposure and HLA in healthy donors. PCR primers comprised 60 Vbeta and 13 Jbeta primers. Repertoires were generated with immunoSEQ multiplex PCR, while TCRdb's copy carries only in-frame clones and drops some. Of 75,000 to 95,000 clones in the sample, over 65% were seen once. Sequenced: PBMCs. The receptor set was obtained from a woman in her 40s in good health and CMV-seropositive.

The chain joins TRBV19 to TRBJ2-7, with 7 bases aligning to TRBD1. Germline V CDR1 and CDR2: LNHDA, SQIVND (reference sequence). The CDR3 consists of 14 residues. Trimming at V came to 7 bases and at J to 2 bases, leaving 8 bases not matched to a gene. The CDR3 here is CASTKTTGTYEQYF. The CDR3, as DNA: TGTGCCAGTACCAAGACGACAGGGACCTACGAGCAGTACTTC.

This chain joins TRBV11-3 and TRBJ1-2; 8 bases fit TRBD1. V trimming: 0 bases; J trimming: 13 bases; junction bases outside the gene matches: 10. The V gene's germline CDR1 is SGHNT and CDR2 YENEEA. This CDR3 spans 14 amino acids. The CDR3 coding sequence is TGTGCCAGCAGCTTAGAATCGGGGGACAGGCCTTTCACCTTC. Its protein product is CASSLESGDRPFTF.

The gene calls are TRBV7-2 and TRBJ2-7; 8 bases map to TRBD1. V lost 5 bases and J lost 3; bases outside the gene matches: 6. The CDR3 spans 14 residues. CDR1 is SGHTA and CDR2 is FQGNSA in the germline V gene. The CDR3 DNA sequence: TGTGCCAGCAGCCTGTGGACAGGGCTCTACGAGCAGTACTTC. Translated, it gives CASSLWTGLYEQYF.

This sequence joins TRBV11-3 and TRBJ1-1; D is ambiguous. V was cut by 6 bases and J by 1 base, with 9 bases left in between. Germline V gene lookup returns CDR1 SGHNT and CDR2 YENEEA. The CDR3 length is 13 residues. In DNA form, the CDR3 reads TGTGCCAGCAGTAACAGCAAGAACACTGAAGCTTTCTTT. Translation gives CASSNSKNTEAFF. Drawing the rest from reference TRBV11-3 and TRBJ1-1, the complete variable domain is EAGVVQSPRYKIIEKKQPVAFWCNPISGHNTLYWYLQNLGQGPELLIRYENEEAVDDSQLPKDRFSAERLKGVDSTLKIQPAELGDSAVYLCASSNSKNTEAFFGQGTRLTVV.

This chain connects TRBV6-1 to TRBJ2-7; perhaps TRBD2 as D (5 bases). The CDR3 length is 14 residues. Germline CDR1 and CDR2: MNHNS and SASEGT. The V and J ends lost 10 bases and 7 bases respectively, with 23 bases between them. CDR3 in DNA: TGTGCCACCCAAAATTCTATCGGAGGTTGGGAGCAGTACTTC. As protein: CATQNSIGGWEQYF.

The chain uses TRBV30 and TRBJ1-6; TRBD1 is a possible D gene (5 bases). CDR1 and CDR2 from the germline V gene are GTSNPN and SVGIG (reference sequence). The CDR3 spans 16 residues. With 0 bases removed from V and 0 bases from J, the gap between germline ends came to 9 bases. CDR3 bases: TGTGCCTGGAGTGTACAAGGGGCCTCCTATAATTCACCCCTCCACTTT. It codes for CAWSVQGASYNSPLHF.

This rearrangement joins TRBV7-6 to TRBJ2-7, with D tentatively TRBD1 (5 bases). Germline V lookup: CDR1 SGHVS, CDR2 FNYEAQ. This CDR3 has 15 residues. V was clipped by 1 base and J by 0 bases, with 10 bases between them. The CDR3 loop is CASSLGGESSYEQYF. CDR3 nucleotide sequence: TGTGCCAGCAGCTTAGGGGGCGAGAGCTCCTACGAGCAGTACTTC.

This clone was observed a few times. The J gene is TRBJ1-2, the V gene TRBV10-3; D possibly corresponds to TRBD1 (6 bases). Germline V CDR1 and CDR2: ENHRY, SYGVKD. Trimming shortened V by 8 bases and J by 1 base, and 14 bases separated the two germline ends. The CDR3 contains 14 residues. For the CDR3, the DNA is TGTGCCATCGGCCCCGAGGGGGATAACTATGGCTACACCTTC. Protein: CAIGPEGDNYGYTF.

This chain connects TRBV27 to TRBJ2-5; TRBD1 might be the D (5 bases). Trimming removed 6 bases from V and 4 bases from J, with 18 bases in between. The germline V gene has CDR1 MNHEY and CDR2 SMNVEV (reference sequence). The CDR3 is 15 residues long. The CDR3 loop reads CASSLLQGLSETQYF. The DNA for the CDR3 is TGTGCCAGCAGCCTGCTGCAGGGTCTCTCAGAGACCCAGTACTTC.

The rearrangement links TRBV2 to TRBJ1-1; 8 bases map to TRBD1. The CDR3 spans 14 residues. V was clipped by 4 bases and J by 3 bases; unmatched bases: 4. Germline assignment: CDR1 SNHLY and CDR2 FYNNEI. The chain's CDR3 is CASSALDRDTEAFF. The CDR3 DNA reads TGTGCCAGCAGTGCCCTGGACAGGGACACTGAAGCTTTCTTT.

The chain recombines TRBV5-1 with TRBJ2-1, with 9 bases that match TRBD2. The germline CDR1 and CDR2 sequences are SGHRS and YFSETQ. The CDR3 consists of 14 residues. J lost 3 bases, V lost 2 bases, and 0 bases had no gene match. The CDR3 coding sequence is TGCGCCAGCAGCTTTAGCGGGAGCTACAATGAGCAGTTCTTC. Translation gives CASSFSGSYNEQFF.

This rearrangement joins TRBV7-9 to TRBJ2-7; 8 bases are shared with TRBD2. CDR3 length: 16 residues. The ends lost 1 base at V and 2 bases at J; junction bases unmatched: 7. Germline CDR1 SEHNR, CDR2 FQNEAQ (reference sequence). The CDR3 DNA sequence: TGTGCCAGCAGCTTAGAAGGCGGGAGGACTGCCTACGAGCAGTACTTC. Residues: CASSLEGGRTAYEQYF. Full variable domain (outside the CDR3, taken from reference TRBV7-9 and TRBJ2-7): DTGVSQNPRHKITKRGQNVTFRCDPISEHNRLYWYRQTLGQGPEFLTYFQNEAQLEKSRLLSDRFSAERPKGSFSTLEIQRTEQGDSAMYLCASSLEGGRTAYEQYFGPGTRLTVT.

Ten or more counts support this clone. The CDR3 DNA follows: TGTGCCAGCAGACGACAGGGCGGGGTAAATGAGCAGTTCTTC. Its translation: CASRRQGGVNEQFF. This chain links TRBV5-4 with TRBJ2-1, with D perhaps matching TRBD1 (7 bases). V gave up 5 bases and J gave up 7 bases, with 16 bases separating them. The germline CDR1 and CDR2 sequences are SGHNT and YYREEE (reference sequence). CDR3 length: 14 amino acids. The whole variable domain, remainder taken from reference TRBV5-4 and TRBJ2-1, is ETGVTQSPTHLIKTRGQQVTLRCSSQSGHNTVSWYQQALGQGPQFIFQYYREEENGRGNFPPRFSGLQFPNYSSELNVNALELDDSALYLCASRRQGGVNEQFFGPGTRLTVL.

The chain joins TRBV5-6 to TRBJ2-7; D gene uncertain. From germline, CDR1 is SGHDT and CDR2 YYEEEE. Trimming took off 4 bases at V and 6 bases at J, with 8 bases between the two ends. The CDR3 extends over 11 amino acids. The CDR3: CASSKLGEQYF. The CDR3 region has the DNA TGTGCCAGCAGCAAGCTCGGCGAGCAGTACTTC.

V gene TRBV9 combines with J gene TRBJ2-5, with D maybe TRBD2 (6 bases). Germline assignment: CDR1 SGDLS and CDR2 YYNGEE. Trimming shortened V by 3 bases and J by 7 bases, and 13 bases separated the two germline ends. The CDR3 has 13 residues. The CDR3 DNA reads TGTGCCAGCAGCGGCGGAGGGAGGCCGACCCAGTACTTC. This gives the protein CASSGGGRPTQYF.

V is TRBV19 and J is TRBJ2-1, with TRBD2 as a possible D gene (5 bases). Trimming shortened V by 7 bases and J by 0 bases, and 16 bases separated the two germline ends. Per germline, CDR1 LNHDA and CDR2 SQIVND (reference sequence). CDR3 length equals 16 residues. The CDR3 here is CASIASQRSSYNEQFF. The CDR3 nucleotides are TGTGCCAGTATCGCTAGTCAGCGGAGCTCCTACAATGAGCAGTTCTTC.